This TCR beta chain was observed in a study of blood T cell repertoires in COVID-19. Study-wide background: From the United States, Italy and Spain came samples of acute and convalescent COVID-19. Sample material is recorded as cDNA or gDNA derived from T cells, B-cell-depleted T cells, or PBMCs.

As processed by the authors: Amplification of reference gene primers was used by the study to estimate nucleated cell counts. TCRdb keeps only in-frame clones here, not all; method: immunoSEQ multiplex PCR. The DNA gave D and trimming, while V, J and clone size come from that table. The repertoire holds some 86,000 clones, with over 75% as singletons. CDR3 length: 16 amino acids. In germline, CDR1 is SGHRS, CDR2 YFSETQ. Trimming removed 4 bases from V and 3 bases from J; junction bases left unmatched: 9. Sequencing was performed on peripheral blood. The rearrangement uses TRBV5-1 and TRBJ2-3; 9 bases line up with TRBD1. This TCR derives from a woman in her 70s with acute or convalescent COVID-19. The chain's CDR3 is CASSLQGDRETDTQYF. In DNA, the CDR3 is TGCGCCAGCAGCCTCCAGGGGGACAGGGAAACAGATACGCAGTATTTT.